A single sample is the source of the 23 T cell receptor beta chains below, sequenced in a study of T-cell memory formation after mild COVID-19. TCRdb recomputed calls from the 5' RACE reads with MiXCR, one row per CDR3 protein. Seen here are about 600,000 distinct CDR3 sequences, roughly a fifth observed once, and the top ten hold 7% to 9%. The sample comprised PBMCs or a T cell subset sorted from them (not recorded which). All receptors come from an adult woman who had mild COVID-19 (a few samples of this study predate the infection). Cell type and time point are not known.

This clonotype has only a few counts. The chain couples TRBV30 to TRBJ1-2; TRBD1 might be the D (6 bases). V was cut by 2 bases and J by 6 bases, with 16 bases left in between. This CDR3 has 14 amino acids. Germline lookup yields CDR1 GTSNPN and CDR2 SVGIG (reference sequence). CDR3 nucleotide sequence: TGTGCCTGGAGTTCAGGGGTGATATGGGATGGCTACACCTTC. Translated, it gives CAWSSGVIWDGYTF.

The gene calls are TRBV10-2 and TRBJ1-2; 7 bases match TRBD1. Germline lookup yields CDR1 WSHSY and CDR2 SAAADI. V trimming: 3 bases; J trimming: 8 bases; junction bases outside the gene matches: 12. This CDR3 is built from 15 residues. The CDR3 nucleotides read TGCGCCAGCAGTGATAGGGGGCGCGGGCTCTCGGGCTACACCTTC. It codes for CASSDRGRGLSGYTF.

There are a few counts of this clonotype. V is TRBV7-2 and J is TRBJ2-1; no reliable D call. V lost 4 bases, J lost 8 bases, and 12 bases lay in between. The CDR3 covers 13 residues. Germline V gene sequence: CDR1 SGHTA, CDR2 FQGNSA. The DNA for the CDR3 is TGTGCCAGCAGCTCTTATGTCATGGATGAGCAGTTCTTC. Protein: CASSSYVMDEQFF.

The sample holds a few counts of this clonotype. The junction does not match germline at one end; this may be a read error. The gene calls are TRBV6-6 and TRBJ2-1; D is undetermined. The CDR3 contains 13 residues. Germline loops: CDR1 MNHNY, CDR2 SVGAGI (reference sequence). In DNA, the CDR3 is TGTGCCAGCACTTACTTGGAATACAATGAGCAGTTCTTC. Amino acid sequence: CASTYLEYNEQFF.

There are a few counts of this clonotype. The CDR3 region has the DNA TGCGCCAGCAGCCATCTTATGACGGGGGGCGTCATGAACACTGAAGCTTTCTTT. Amino acid sequence: CASSHLMTGGVMNTEAFF. This chain connects TRBV5-1 to TRBJ1-1, with D possibly TRBD1 on 6 matching bases. V was pared by 4 bases and J by 0 bases, with 22 bases between. The CDR3 is 18 amino acids. CDR1 and CDR2 (germline): SGHRS, YFSETQ.

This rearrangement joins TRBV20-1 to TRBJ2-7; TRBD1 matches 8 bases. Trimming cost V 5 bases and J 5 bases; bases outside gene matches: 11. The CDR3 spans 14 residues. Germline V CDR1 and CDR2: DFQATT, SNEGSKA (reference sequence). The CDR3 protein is CSAARTGKFHEQYF. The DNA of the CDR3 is TGCAGTGCTGCCCGGACAGGGAAGTTCCACGAGCAGTACTTC.

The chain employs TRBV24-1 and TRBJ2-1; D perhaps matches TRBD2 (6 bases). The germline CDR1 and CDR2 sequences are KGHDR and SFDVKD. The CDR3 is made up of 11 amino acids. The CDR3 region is CDTTGSGEQFF. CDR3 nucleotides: TGTGATACCACCGGGAGCGGTGAGCAGTTCTTC.

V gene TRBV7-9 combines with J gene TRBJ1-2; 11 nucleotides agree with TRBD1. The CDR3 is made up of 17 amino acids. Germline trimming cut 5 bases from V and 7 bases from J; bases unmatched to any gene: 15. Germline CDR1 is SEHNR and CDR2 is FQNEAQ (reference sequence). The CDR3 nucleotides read TGTGCCAGCAGCCTCGGGACAGGGGGAGGTATAATCGGTGGCTACACCTTC. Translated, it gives CASSLGTGGGIIGGYTF.

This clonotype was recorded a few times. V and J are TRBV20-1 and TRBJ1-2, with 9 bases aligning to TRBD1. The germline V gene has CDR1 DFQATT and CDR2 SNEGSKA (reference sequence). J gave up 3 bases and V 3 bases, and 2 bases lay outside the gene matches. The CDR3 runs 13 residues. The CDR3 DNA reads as TGCAGTGCTAGGGGACAGGGTCACTATGGCTACACCTTC. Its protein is CSARGQGHYGYTF.

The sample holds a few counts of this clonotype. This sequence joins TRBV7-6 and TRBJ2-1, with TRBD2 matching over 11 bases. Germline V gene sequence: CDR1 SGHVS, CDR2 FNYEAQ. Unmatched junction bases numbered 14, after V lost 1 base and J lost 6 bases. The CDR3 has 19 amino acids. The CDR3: CASSLGPWGLSGRVNEQFF. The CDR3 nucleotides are TGTGCCAGCAGCTTAGGCCCTTGGGGGCTTAGCGGGAGGGTCAATGAGCAGTTCTTC.

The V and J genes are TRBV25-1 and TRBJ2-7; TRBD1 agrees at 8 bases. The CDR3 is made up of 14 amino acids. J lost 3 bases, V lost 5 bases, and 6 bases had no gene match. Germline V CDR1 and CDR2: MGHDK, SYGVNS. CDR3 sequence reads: CASSPPGQDYEQYF. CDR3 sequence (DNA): TGTGCCAGCAGTCCGCCGGGACAGGACTACGAGCAGTACTTC.

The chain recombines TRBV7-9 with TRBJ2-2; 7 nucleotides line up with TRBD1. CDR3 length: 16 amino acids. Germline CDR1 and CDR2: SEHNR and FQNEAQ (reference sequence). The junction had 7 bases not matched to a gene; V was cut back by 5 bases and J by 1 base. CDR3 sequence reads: CASSQGWDRNTGELFF. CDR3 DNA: TGTGCCAGCAGCCAGGGCTGGGACAGGAACACCGGGGAGCTGTTTTTT.

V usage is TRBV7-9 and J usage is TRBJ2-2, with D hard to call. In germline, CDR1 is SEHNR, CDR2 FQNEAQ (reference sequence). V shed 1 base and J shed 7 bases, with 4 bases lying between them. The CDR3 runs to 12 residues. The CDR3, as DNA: TGTGCCAGCAGCTTAGAGGGCGGGGAGCTGTTTTTT. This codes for CASSLEGGELFF.

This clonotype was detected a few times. The CDR3 nucleotides read TGTGCCAGCAGCCAAGGGGGGGGGACAGAAAATAACGAGCAGTACTTC. Protein: CASSQGGGTENNEQYF. This rearrangement joins TRBV3-1 to TRBJ2-7; either TRBD1 or TRBD2 may fit D (7 bases each). The CDR3 contains 16 residues. Germline V lookup: CDR1 LGHDT, CDR2 YNNKEL (reference sequence). The V end lost 1 base, the J end lost 5 bases, and 18 bases lay between the germline ends.

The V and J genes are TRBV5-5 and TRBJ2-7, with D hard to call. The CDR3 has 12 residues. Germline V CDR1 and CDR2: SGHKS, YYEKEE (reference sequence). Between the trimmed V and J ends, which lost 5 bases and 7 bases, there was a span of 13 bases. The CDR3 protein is CASRMGFGEQYF. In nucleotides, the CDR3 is TGTGCCAGCAGAATGGGTTTTGGTGAGCAGTACTTC.

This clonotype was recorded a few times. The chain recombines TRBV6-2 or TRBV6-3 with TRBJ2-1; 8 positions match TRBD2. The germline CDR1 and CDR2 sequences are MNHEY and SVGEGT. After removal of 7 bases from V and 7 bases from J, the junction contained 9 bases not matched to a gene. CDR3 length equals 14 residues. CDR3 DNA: TGTGCCAGCACCCTGGGGACTAGGAGGAATGAGCAGTTCTTC. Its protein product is CASTLGTRRNEQFF.

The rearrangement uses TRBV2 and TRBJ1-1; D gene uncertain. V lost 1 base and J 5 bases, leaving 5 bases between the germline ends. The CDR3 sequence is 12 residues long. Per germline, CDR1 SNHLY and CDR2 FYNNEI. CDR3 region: CASSEGITEAFF. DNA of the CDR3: TGTGCCAGCAGTGAAGGCATAACTGAAGCTTTCTTT.

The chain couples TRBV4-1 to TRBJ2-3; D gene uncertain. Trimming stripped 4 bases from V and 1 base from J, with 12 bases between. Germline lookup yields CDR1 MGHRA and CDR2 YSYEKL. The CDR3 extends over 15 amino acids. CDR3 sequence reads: CASSPDPEGTDTQYF. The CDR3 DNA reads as TGCGCCAGCAGCCCCGATCCCGAAGGCACAGATACGCAGTATTTT.

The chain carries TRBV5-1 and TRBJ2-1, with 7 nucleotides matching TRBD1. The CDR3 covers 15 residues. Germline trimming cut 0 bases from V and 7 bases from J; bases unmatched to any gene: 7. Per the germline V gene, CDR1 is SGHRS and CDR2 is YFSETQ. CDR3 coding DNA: TGCGCCAGCAGCTTGGGAGACAGGGTCCCAAATGAGCAGTTCTTC. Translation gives CASSLGDRVPNEQFF.

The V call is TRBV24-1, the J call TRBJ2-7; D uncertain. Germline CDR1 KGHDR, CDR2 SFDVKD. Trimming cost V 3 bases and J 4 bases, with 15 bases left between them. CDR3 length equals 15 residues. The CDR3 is CATSDGAVGKYEQYF. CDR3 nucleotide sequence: TGTGCCACCAGTGATGGCGCGGTGGGAAAATACGAGCAGTACTTC.

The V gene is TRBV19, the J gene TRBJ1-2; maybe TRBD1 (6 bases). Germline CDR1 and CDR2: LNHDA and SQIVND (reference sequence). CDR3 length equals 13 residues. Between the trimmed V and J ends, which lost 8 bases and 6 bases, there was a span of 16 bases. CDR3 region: CASLPRGANGYTF. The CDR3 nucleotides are TGTGCCAGTTTGCCCAGGGGTGCGAATGGCTACACCTTC.

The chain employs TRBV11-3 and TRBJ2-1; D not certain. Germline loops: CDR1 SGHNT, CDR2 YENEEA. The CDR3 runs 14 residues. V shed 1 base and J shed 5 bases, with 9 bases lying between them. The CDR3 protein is CASSLGGHNNEQFF. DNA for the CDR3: TGTGCCAGCAGCTTAGGTGGCCACAACAATGAGCAGTTCTTC.

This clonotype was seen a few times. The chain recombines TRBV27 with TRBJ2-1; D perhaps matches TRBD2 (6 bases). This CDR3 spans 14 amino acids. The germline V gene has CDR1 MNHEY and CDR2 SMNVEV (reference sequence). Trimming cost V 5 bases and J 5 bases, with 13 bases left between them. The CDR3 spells CASSLIAVDNEQFF. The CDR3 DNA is TGTGCCAGCAGTCTTATAGCGGTAGACAATGAGCAGTTCTTC.